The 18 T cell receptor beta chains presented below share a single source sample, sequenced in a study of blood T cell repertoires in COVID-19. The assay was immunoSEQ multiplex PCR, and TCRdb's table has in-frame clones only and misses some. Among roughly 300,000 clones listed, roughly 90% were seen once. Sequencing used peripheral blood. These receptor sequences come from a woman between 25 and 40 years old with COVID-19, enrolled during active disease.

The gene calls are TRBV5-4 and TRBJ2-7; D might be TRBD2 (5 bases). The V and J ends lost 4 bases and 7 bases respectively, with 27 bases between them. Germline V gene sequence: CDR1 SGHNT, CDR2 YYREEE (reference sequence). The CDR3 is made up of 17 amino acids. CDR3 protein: CASSPDTGSWRRGEQYF. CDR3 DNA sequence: TGTGCCAGCAGCCCGGATACCGGGTCATGGAGGAGAGGGGAGCAGTACTTC.

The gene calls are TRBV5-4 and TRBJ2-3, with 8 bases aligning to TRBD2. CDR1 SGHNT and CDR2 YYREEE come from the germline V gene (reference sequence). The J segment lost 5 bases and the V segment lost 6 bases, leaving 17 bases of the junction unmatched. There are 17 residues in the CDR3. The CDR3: CASTLSPERGFGDTQYF. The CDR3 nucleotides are TGTGCCAGCACCCTTAGTCCCGAGCGGGGGTTCGGAGATACGCAGTATTTT.

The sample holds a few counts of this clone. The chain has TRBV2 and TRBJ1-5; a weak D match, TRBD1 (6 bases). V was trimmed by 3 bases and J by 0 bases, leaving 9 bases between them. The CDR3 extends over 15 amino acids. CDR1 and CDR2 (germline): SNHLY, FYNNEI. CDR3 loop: CASSEGAGSNQPQHF. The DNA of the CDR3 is TGTGCCAGCAGTGAGGGGGCGGGTAGCAATCAGCCCCAGCATTTT.

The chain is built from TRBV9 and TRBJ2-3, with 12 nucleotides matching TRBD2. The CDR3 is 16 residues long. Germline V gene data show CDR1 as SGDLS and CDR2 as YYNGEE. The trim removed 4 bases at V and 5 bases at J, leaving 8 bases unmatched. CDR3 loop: CASSYLAGGSGDTQYF. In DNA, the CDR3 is TGTGCCAGCAGCTATCTAGCGGGGGGGTCAGGAGATACGCAGTATTTT.

Here the CDR3 reads CASSSAPLDRNTEAFF. CDR3 nucleotide sequence: TGTGCCAGCAGCTCAGCCCCATTGGACAGGAACACTGAAGCTTTCTTT. The chain recombines TRBV9 with TRBJ1-1; perhaps TRBD1 as D (6 bases). The length of the CDR3 is 16 residues. Trimming pared 4 bases from V and 1 base from J, leaving 17 bases between. From germline, CDR1 is SGDLS and CDR2 YYNGEE.

In DNA form, the CDR3 reads TGTGCCAGCAGTGCATCCCTCGGGGTCACTGAAGCTTTCTTT. Encoded protein: CASSASLGVTEAFF. The chain couples TRBV28 to TRBJ1-1; D is uncertain. V was clipped by 5 bases and J by 4 bases, with 14 bases between them. This CDR3 contains 14 residues. Germline CDR1 MDHEN, CDR2 SYDVKM. Filled out from reference TRBV28 and TRBJ1-1, the complete variable domain reads DVKVTQSSRYLVKRTGEKVFLECVQDMDHENMFWYRQDPGLGLRLIYFSYDVKMKEKGDIPEGYSVSREKKERFSLILESASTNQTSMYLCASSASLGVTEAFFGQGTRLTVV.

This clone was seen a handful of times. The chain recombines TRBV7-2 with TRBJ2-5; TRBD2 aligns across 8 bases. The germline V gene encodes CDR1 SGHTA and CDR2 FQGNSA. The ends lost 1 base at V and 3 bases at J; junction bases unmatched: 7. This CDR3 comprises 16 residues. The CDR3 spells CASSLVGGGTKETQYF. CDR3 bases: TGTGCCAGCAGCTTAGTCGGCGGGGGGACCAAAGAGACCCAGTACTTC.

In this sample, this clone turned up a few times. The CDR3 is CASSPGGHKLYEQYF. The CDR3 nucleotides read TGTGCCAGCAGTCCGGGAGGACACAAACTCTACGAGCAGTACTTC. The genes are TRBV6-2 or TRBV6-3 and TRBJ2-7; TRBD2 aligns across 7 bases. The CDR3 is 15 amino acids. J gave up 3 bases and V 5 bases, and 10 bases lay outside the gene matches. Per the germline V gene, CDR1 is MNHEY and CDR2 is SVGEGT.

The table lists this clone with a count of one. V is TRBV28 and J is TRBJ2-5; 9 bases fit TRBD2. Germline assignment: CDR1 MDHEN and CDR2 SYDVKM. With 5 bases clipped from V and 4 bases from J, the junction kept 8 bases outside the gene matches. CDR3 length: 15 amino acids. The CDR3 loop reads CASSVLAGRGETQYF. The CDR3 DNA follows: TGTGCCAGCAGTGTCCTAGCGGGGAGGGGAGAGACCCAGTACTTC.

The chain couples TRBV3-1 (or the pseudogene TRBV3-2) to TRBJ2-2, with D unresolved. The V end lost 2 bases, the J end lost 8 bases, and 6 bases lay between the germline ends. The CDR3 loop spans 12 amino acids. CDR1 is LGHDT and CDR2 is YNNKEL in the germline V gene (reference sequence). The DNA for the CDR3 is TGTGCCAGCAGCCAACCAATGGGGGAGCTGTTTTTT. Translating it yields CASSQPMGELFF.

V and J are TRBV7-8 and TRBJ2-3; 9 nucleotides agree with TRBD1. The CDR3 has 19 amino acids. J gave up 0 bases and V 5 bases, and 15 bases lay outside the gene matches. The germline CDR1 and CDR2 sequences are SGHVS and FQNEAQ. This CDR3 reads CASSNSGTGLTASTDTQYF. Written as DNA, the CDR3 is TGTGCCAGCAGCAACTCCGGGACAGGGTTAACGGCTAGCACAGATACGCAGTATTTT.

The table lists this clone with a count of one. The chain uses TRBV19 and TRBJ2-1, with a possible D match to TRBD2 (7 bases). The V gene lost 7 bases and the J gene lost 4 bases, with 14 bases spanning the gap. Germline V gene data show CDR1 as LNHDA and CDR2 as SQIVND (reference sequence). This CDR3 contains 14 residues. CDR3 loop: CASKHGGPYNEQFF. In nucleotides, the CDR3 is TGTGCCAGTAAGCACGGGGGGCCTTACAATGAGCAGTTCTTC. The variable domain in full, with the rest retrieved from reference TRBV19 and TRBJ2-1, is DGGITQSPKYLFRKEGQNVTLSCEQNLNHDAMYWYRQDPGQGLRLIYYSQIVNDFQKGDIAEGYSVSREKKESFPLTVTSAQKNPTAFYLCASKHGGPYNEQFFGPGTRLTVL.

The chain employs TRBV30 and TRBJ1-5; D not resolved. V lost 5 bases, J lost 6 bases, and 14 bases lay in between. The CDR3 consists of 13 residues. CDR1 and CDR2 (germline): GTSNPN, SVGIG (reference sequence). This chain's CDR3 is CAWSGSEGQPQHF. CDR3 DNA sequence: TGTGCCTGGTCGGGGAGCGAGGGTCAGCCCCAGCATTTT.

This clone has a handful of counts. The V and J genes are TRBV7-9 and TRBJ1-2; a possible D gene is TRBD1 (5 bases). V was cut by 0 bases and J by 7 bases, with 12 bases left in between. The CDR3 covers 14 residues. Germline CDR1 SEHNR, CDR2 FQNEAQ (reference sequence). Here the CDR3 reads CASSLAGTGAGYTF. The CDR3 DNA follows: TGTGCCAGCAGCTTAGCGGGGACTGGGGCTGGCTACACCTTC.

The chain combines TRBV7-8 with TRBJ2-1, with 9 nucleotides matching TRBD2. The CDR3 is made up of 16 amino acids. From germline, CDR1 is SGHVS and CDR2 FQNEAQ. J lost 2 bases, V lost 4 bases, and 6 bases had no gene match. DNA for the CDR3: TGTGCCAGCAGCTCGCAAGCGGGGGGCGCCTACAATGAGCAGTTCTTC. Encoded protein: CASSSQAGGAYNEQFF.

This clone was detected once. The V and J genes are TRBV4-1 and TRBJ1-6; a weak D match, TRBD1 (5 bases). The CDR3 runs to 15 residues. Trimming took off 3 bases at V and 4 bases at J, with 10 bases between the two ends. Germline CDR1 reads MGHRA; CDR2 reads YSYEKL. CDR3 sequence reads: CASSHMTEYNSPLHF. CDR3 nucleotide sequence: TGCGCCAGCAGCCATATGACAGAATATAATTCACCCCTCCACTTT.

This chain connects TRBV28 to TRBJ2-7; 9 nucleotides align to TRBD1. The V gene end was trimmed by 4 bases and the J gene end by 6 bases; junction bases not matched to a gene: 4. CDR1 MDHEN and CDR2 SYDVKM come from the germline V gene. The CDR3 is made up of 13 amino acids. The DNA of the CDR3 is TGTGCCAGCAGTTCCGGACAGGGGAGCGAGCAGTACGTC. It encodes CASSSGQGSEQYV.

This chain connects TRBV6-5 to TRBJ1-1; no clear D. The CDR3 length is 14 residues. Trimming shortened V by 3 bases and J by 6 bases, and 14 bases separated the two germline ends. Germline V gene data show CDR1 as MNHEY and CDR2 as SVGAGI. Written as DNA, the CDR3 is TGTGCCAGCAGTTATGGTGCAGGACTTGCTGAAGCTTTCTTT. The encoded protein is CASSYGAGLAEAFF.